The rows below give T cell receptor beta chains drawn from one sample of a study of technical replicates of blood from four donors. Repertoires were generated with immunoSEQ multiplex PCR, while TCRdb's copy carries only in-frame clones and drops some. The sample lists tens of thousands of clones, roughly 95% seen once, with 2.5% to 3.5% in the top ten. The sequenced sample consisted of PBMCs. The receptors stem from a human donor in good health. Some clones in this sample may be carry-over from other donors' samples. CDR3s leave out the opening cysteine and the closing phenylalanine or tryptophan.

J,V,CDR3
TRBJ2-6,TRBV30,AWAPPGRWANVLT
TRBJ2-3,TRBV5-8,ASKYRTLTSTDTQY
TRBJ1-3,TRBV14,ASNSLSSGNTIY
TRBJ1-4,TRBV4-1,ASSQHGQGSEKLF
TRBJ2-7,TRBV11-2,ASSLRDRVGEQY
TRBJ1-5,TRBV5-6,ASSLWDRGRQPQH
TRBJ2-1,TRBV7-7,ASSWDRETEQF
TRBJ1-5,TRBV30,AWSREQGGQPQH
TRBJ1-5,TRBV19,ASSIVGREVGQPQH
TRBJ2-1,TRBV7-9,ASSLLADYNEQF
TRBJ1-3,TRBV4-2,ASSQGRDREPRTGNTIY
TRBJ1-2,TRBV5-1,ASSPRTVTNYGYT
TRBJ2-3,TRBV10-3,AISETWTGPTDTQY
TRBJ1-2,TRBV10-3,AISEASTGSNGYT
TRBJ2-7,TRBV15,ATSRDRGGGYDEQY
TRBJ2-5,TRBV18,ASSPRVSGSGETQY
TRBJ2-3,TRBV2,ASSDFQDTGIVVTDTQY
TRBJ2-5,TRBV18,ASSPGTRSQETQY
TRBJ2-3,TRBV12-2,ASRRSGGDTYSTDTQY
TRBJ2-2,TRBV9,ASRFSGGPDGELF
TRBJ2-2,TRBV7-3,ASSLQQNTGELF
TRBJ2-2,TRBV11-3,ASSLRGATGELF
TRBJ2-4,TRBV30,AWSKGTSYKNIQY
TRBJ1-2,TRBV30,AWNLGRNNYGYT
TRBJ1-2,TRBV12-5,ASGLVFWTGGNYGYT
TRBJ2-7,TRBV5-6,ASSFGTASYEQY
TRBJ1-5,TRBV6-6,ASSNPQLINQPQH
TRBJ2-5,TRBV7-9,ASSYGDRDGETQY
TRBJ1-5,TRBV2,ASRGDNQPQH
TRBJ1-2,TRBV5-4,ASRMGQGVGLDYGYT
TRBJ2-1,TRBV5-4,ASSLVASGGAGNEQF
TRBJ2-1,TRBV4-2,ASSQSTGDNEQF
TRBJ2-7,TRBV5-6,ASSLRTSWFEQY
TRBJ1-5,TRBV10-3,AISGPGQGQPQH
TRBJ1-6,TRBV7-9,ASSLGGTGNSPLH
TRBJ2-3,TRBV12-5,ASGRTVVGTDTQY
TRBJ1-2,TRBV27,ASSLGAGNYGYT
TRBJ2-3,TRBV30,AWDRVRTDTQY
TRBJ2-2,TRBV9,ASSAFWGTDTGELF
TRBJ1-5,TRBV4-1,ASSQDSPQGASNQPQH
TRBJ2-1,TRBV2,ASGVGNSYNEQF
TRBJ1-2,TRBV6-5,ASRITQDYGYT
TRBJ2-5,TRBV11-2,ASSYDRGETQY
TRBJ2-7,TRBV29-1,SVTGTTHEQY
TRBJ1-1,TRBV18,ASSPAGNTEAF
TRBJ1-3,TRBV18,ASSPGQTDTIY
TRBJ1-4,TRBV15,ATSRVSLNEKLF
TRBJ2-7,TRBV5-6,ASSPRTSGRRSYEQY